These 26 T cell receptor beta chains were all obtained from the same sample, sequenced in a study of T cells after yellow fever vaccination. TCRdb reanalysed the 5' RACE reads using MiXCR and keeps one entry per CDR3 protein. The data show some 500,000 distinct CDR3 sequences, about 13% seen once. The sequencing here drew on PBMCs, taken on the day of the yellow fever booster vaccination. The receptors were sampled from a man aged 25 to 40 who received the YFV17D yellow fever vaccine.

This clonotype was found a few times. This chain links TRBV6-2 or TRBV6-3 with TRBJ1-2, with D maybe TRBD1 (5 bases). V was trimmed by 6 bases and J by 7 bases, leaving 15 bases between them. The CDR3 loop spans 13 amino acids. CDR1 and CDR2 from the germline V gene are MNHEY and SVGEGT. The DNA of the CDR3 is TGTGCCAGCAGAATACAGGTTTTTGGTGGCTACACCTTC. Its protein is CASRIQVFGGYTF.

This clonotype has ten or more counts. The rearrangement links TRBV7-9 to TRBJ2-7; 7 bases match TRBD1. The CDR3 spans 14 residues. Trimming at V came to 1 base and at J to 3 bases, leaving 3 bases not matched to a gene. Germline V gene lookup returns CDR1 SEHNR and CDR2 FQNEAQ (reference sequence). CDR3 sequence: CASSLGGTDYEQYF. CDR3 nucleotides: TGTGCCAGCAGCTTAGGTGGGACAGACTACGAGCAGTACTTC.

V usage is TRBV7-2 and J usage is TRBJ2-6, with D unresolved. Germline assignment: CDR1 SGHTA and CDR2 FQGNSA. V dropped 4 bases and J dropped 0 bases, with 7 bases sitting between them. This CDR3 comprises 15 residues. The CDR3: CASSYQLSGANVLTF. The CDR3 DNA reads as TGTGCCAGCAGCTATCAGCTCTCTGGGGCCAACGTCCTGACTTTC.

This clonotype was detected a few times. Its ends do not fully match the called genes, so a read error is possible. The chain combines TRBV27 with TRBJ2-7; unclear D gene. The CDR3 is 14 amino acids. The germline V gene has CDR1 MNHEY and CDR2 SMNVEV (reference sequence). The CDR3 DNA follows: TGTGCCAGCAGTACCCCGGAAGGGCTCTACGAGCATTACTTC. The encoded protein is CASSTPEGLYEHYF.

This clonotype was observed a few times. The rearrangement joins TRBV11-2 to TRBJ2-3, with TRBD2 matching over 7 bases. Trimming removed 1 base from V and 4 bases from J; junction bases left unmatched: 17. The CDR3 covers 19 residues. Germline lookup yields CDR1 SGHAT and CDR2 FQNNGV. CDR3 sequence: CASSLVSLGGRGAPDTQYF. The CDR3 nucleotides are TGTGCCAGCAGCTTAGTATCTTTAGGCGGGAGAGGGGCGCCAGATACGCAGTATTTT.

This sequence joins TRBV21-1 and TRBJ2-1; TRBD2, the D gene given by the table, was not confirmed from the DNA. TRBV21-1 constitutes a pseudogene. The CDR3 is 17 residues long. CDR3 sequence: CASRPAERERPPNEQFF. CDR3 coding DNA: TGTGCCAGCAGACCCGCCGAGCGGGAGAGACCCCCCAATGAGCAGTTCTTC.

The CDR3 is CASSLQRDSYEQYF. DNA of the CDR3: TGTGCCAGCAGCCTCCAGAGGGACTCCTACGAGCAGTACTTC. The chain carries TRBV12-3 or TRBV12-4 and TRBJ2-7, with a possible D match to TRBD2 (5 bases). The ends were cut back, 6 bases at V and 0 bases at J, with 12 bases in the middle. The CDR3 spans 14 residues.

The chain couples TRBV5-6 to TRBJ2-7; 7 bases align to TRBD1. J was trimmed by 2 bases and V by 2 bases; bases with no gene match: 13. Per the germline V gene, CDR1 is SGHDT and CDR2 is YYEEEE. The CDR3 totals 17 residues. The CDR3: CASSFVGGGTRAYEQYF. The CDR3 nucleotides read TGTGCCAGCAGCTTCGTAGGGGGCGGTACCCGGGCCTACGAGCAGTACTTC.

This chain links TRBV7-6 with TRBJ2-5; no reliable D call. The V and J ends lost 1 base and 5 bases respectively, with 8 bases between them. Germline V gives CDR1 SGHVS, CDR2 FNYEAQ. This CDR3 spans 13 amino acids. The CDR3 nucleotides read TGTGCCAGCAGCTTAGAGGCTGGGGAGACCCAGTACTTC. It yields the protein CASSLEAGETQYF.

This chain uses TRBV10-3 with TRBJ1-2; TRBD1 matches 7 bases. The CDR3 is 13 residues long. Germline lookup yields CDR1 ENHRY and CDR2 SYGVKD. The ends lost 2 bases at V and 5 bases at J; junction bases unmatched: 2. CDR3 region: CAISERQGYGYTF. CDR3 nucleotide sequence: TGTGCCATCAGTGAGAGACAGGGATATGGCTACACCTTC.

The chain couples TRBV4-1 to TRBJ2-1; 14 bases map to TRBD2. Germline loops: CDR1 MGHRA, CDR2 YSYEKL. The CDR3 runs to 21 residues. The V segment lost 4 bases and the J segment 7 bases; nucleotides outside the gene matches: 21. The CDR3 DNA follows: TGCGCCAGCAGCCGATCGCTCGGGACTAGCGGGAGCGGGTTGCTAGGAAATGAGCAGTTCTTC. It yields the protein CASSRSLGTSGSGLLGNEQFF.

The chain links TRBV5-1 to TRBJ2-1; 11 nucleotides match TRBD2. The J segment lost 8 bases and the V segment lost 2 bases, leaving 9 bases of the junction unmatched. The CDR3 runs 16 residues. Germline V gene data show CDR1 as SGHRS and CDR2 as YFSETQ. CDR3 residues: CASSLMSSGRAHEQFF. The CDR3 DNA reads as TGCGCCAGCAGCTTAATGAGTAGCGGGAGGGCCCATGAGCAGTTCTTC.

The gene calls are TRBV5-1 and TRBJ1-1; TRBD1 aligns across 8 bases. Germline V CDR1 and CDR2: SGHRS, YFSETQ. Germline trimming cut 3 bases from V and 4 bases from J; bases unmatched to any gene: 5. This CDR3 has 14 amino acids. As DNA, the CDR3 is TGCGCCAGCAGCTGCGGACAGGGAGGCACTGAAGCTTTCTTT. Its protein product is CASSCGQGGTEAFF.

The rearrangement joins TRBV4-3 to TRBJ2-2, with TRBD2 identical over 8 bases. The CDR3 extends over 13 amino acids. The J segment lost 8 bases and the V segment lost 8 bases, leaving 7 bases of the junction unmatched. Germline V gives CDR1 LGHNA, CDR2 YSLEER. The CDR3 DNA reads as TGCGCCAGCGGACCCCCGGGAGGGGGGGAGCTGTTTTTT. It encodes CASGPPGGGELFF.

This clonotype was recorded at least ten times. The chain couples TRBV6-1 to TRBJ2-1, with a tentative D call TRBD1 (6 bases). CDR1 is MNHNS and CDR2 is SASEGT in the germline V gene. CDR3 length: 13 amino acids. V lost 6 bases to trimming and J lost 4 bases, with 10 bases between them. CDR3 region: CASSPRGYNEQFF. CDR3 DNA sequence: TGTGCCAGCAGCCCCAGGGGTTACAATGAGCAGTTCTTC.

Here the CDR3 reads CASSSVADTQYF. The CDR3 bases are TGTGCCAGCAGCTCAGTTGCAGATACGCAGTATTTT. The chain links TRBV7-2 to TRBJ2-3; D ambiguous. The CDR3 totals 12 residues. CDR1 and CDR2 from the germline V gene are SGHTA and FQGNSA. Trimming left V 4 bases short and J 4 bases short, with 6 bases between.

This sequence joins TRBV28 and TRBJ2-4; D uncertain. The germline V gene encodes CDR1 MDHEN and CDR2 SYDVKM. There are 13 residues in the CDR3. V dropped 2 bases and J dropped 3 bases, with 5 bases sitting between them. The CDR3 protein is CASSLEYKNIQYF. For the CDR3, the DNA is TGTGCCAGCAGTTTAGAGTACAAAAACATTCAGTACTTC.

This clonotype was counted between two and nine times. This chain uses TRBV7-8 with TRBJ2-7; D gene uncertain. The CDR3 extends over 12 amino acids. The germline V gene has CDR1 SGHVS and CDR2 FQNEAQ. The CDR3 sequence is CATYVGSYEQYF. In DNA form, the CDR3 reads TGTGCTACATACGTAGGCTCCTACGAGCAGTACTTC.

This clonotype has a handful of counts. The gene calls are TRBV19 and TRBJ1-2, with D maybe TRBD1 (5 bases). Trimming left V 6 bases short and J 5 bases short, with 10 bases between. Germline lookup yields CDR1 LNHDA and CDR2 SQIVND (reference sequence). The CDR3 runs to 12 residues. Written as DNA, the CDR3 is TGTGCCAGTAGACCCGGGGGGTATGGCTACACCTTC. Its translation: CASRPGGYGYTF.

The CDR3: CAWSQGRARTTSGRAWEQFF. CDR3 in DNA: TGTGCCTGGAGTCAAGGCAGGGCAAGAACGACTAGCGGGAGGGCCTGGGAGCAGTTCTTC. The genes are TRBV30 and TRBJ2-1; TRBD2 matches 14 bases. The CDR3 has 20 amino acids. Germline CDR1 reads GTSNPN; CDR2 reads SVGIG (reference sequence). Trimming cost V 2 bases and J 10 bases; bases outside gene matches: 22.

The table lists this clonotype with a few counts. Sequence at one end of the junction differs from germline and may be a read error. The chain has TRBV10-3 and TRBJ2-7, with a weak D call TRBD1 (7 bases). Germline V CDR1 and CDR2: ENHRY, SYGVKD. This CDR3 is built from 11 residues. The CDR3 sequence: CAIAGGGEHYF. The DNA of the CDR3 is TGTGCCATAGCTGGAGGGGGCGAGCATTACTTC.

The chain couples TRBV6-6 to TRBJ2-7, with D possibly TRBD1 on 6 matching bases. The germline CDR1 and CDR2 sequences are MNHNY and SVGAGI (reference sequence). V was pared by 7 bases and J by 4 bases, with 14 bases between. This CDR3 has 13 amino acids. DNA of the CDR3: TGTGCCAGCAACCTCAGGGGAAGATACGAGCAGTACTTC. This sequence encodes CASNLRGRYEQYF.

In its sample, this clonotype was seen a few times. The genes are TRBV5-5 and TRBJ1-3; unclear D gene. CDR1 and CDR2 from the germline V gene are SGHKS and YYEKEE (reference sequence). V lost 0 bases, J lost 6 bases, and 7 bases lay in between. This CDR3 spans 13 amino acids. The CDR3 coding sequence is TGTGCCAGCAGCTTGGTCGGGGAAAACACCATATATTTT. Translated: CASSLVGENTIYF.

The genes are TRBV18 and TRBJ2-3; the match to TRBD1 covers 10 bases. CDR1 is KGHSH, CDR2 LQKENI, per germline. J lost 1 base, V lost 6 bases, and 10 bases had no gene match. This CDR3 region has 17 residues. The CDR3 protein is CASSGTGVLVGTDTQYF. CDR3 DNA: TGTGCCAGCTCCGGGACAGGGGTCCTCGTGGGCACAGATACGCAGTATTTT.

The chain is built from TRBV6-5 and TRBJ2-2, with a possible D match to TRBD2 (6 bases). This CDR3 has 17 amino acids. CDR1 and CDR2 from the germline V gene are MNHEY and SVGAGI. V lost 4 bases and J lost 4, with 19 bases in between. The CDR3 loop is CASSFSGTHEGTGELFF. CDR3 DNA: TGTGCCAGCAGTTTTTCCGGGACTCACGAGGGCACCGGGGAGCTGTTTTTT.

Ten or more counts support this clonotype. The V gene is TRBV4-2, the J gene TRBJ2-3, with unresolved D. CDR1 and CDR2 (germline): LGHNA, YNFKEQ. The CDR3 covers 12 residues. V was trimmed by 0 bases and J by 6 bases, leaving 4 bases between them. The CDR3 is CASSQEGDTQYF. Written as DNA, the CDR3 is TGTGCCAGCAGCCAAGAAGGGGATACGCAGTATTTT.